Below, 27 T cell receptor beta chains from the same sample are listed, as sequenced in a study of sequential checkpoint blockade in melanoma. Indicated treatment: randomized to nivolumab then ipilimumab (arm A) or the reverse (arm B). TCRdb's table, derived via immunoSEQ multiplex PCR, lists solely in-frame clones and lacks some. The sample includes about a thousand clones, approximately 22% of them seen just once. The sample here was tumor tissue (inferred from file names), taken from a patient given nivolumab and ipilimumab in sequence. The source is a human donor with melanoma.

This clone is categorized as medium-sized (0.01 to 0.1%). The CDR3 region is CASSFSGIDEQFF. CDR3 nucleotide sequence: TGCGCCAGCAGCTTCTCAGGGATCGATGAGCAGTTCTTC. The gene calls are TRBV23-1 and TRBJ2-1; TRBD1 is a possible D gene (5 bases). TRBV23-1 is assigned to the ORF class and has an uncertain function. The germline V and J ends were trimmed by 6 bases and 8 bases, with 14 bases remaining between them. The CDR3 is 13 amino acids.

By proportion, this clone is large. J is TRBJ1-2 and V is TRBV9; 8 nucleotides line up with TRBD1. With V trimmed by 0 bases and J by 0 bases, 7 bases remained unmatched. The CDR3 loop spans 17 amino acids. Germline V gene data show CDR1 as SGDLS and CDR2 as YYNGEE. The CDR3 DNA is TGTGCCAGCAGCGTAGAACCCAACAGGGGGTCTAACTATGGCTACACCTTC. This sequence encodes CASSVEPNRGSNYGYTF.

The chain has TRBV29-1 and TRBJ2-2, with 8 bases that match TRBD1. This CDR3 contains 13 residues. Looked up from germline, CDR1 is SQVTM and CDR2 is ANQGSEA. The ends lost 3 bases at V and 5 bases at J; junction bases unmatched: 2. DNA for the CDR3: TGCAGCGTTGAGGACAGGGAGACCGGGGAGCTGTTTTTT. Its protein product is CSVEDRETGELFF.

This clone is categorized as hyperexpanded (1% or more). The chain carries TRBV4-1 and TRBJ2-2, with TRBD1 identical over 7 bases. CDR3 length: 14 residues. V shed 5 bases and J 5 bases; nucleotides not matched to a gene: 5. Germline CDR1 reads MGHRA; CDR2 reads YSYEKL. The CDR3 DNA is TGCGCCAGCAGCTTTACAGGGGATACCGGGGAGCTGTTTTTT. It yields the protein CASSFTGDTGELFF.

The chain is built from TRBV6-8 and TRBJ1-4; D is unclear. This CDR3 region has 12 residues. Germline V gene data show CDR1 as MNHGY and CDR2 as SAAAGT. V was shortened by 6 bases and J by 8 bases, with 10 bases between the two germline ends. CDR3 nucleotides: TGTGCCAGCAGGGGTCTTGGCGAAAAACTGTTTTTT. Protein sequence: CASRGLGEKLFF.

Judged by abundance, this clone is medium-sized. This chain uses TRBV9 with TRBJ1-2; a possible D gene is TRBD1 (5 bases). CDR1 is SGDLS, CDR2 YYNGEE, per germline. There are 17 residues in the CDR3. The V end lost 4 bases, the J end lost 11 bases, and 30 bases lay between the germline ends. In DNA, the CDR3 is TGTGCCAGCAGCCTGACCCCGGGGCCCGAAGGCCGGCTATGGTACACCTTC. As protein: CASSLTPGPEGRLWYTF.

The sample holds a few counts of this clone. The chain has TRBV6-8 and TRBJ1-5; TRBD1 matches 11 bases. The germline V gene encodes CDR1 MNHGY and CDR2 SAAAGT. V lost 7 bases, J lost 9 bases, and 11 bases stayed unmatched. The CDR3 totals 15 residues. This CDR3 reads CASNTGTGGAWPQHF. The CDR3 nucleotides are TGTGCCAGCAATACAGGGACAGGGGGTGCCTGGCCCCAGCATTTT.

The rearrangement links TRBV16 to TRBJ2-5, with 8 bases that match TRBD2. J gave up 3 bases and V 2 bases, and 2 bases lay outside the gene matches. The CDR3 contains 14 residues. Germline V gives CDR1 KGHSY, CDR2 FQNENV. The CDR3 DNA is TGTGCCAGCAGCCAAGGAGCGGGGGAAGAGACCCAGTACTTC. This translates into CASSQGAGEETQYF.

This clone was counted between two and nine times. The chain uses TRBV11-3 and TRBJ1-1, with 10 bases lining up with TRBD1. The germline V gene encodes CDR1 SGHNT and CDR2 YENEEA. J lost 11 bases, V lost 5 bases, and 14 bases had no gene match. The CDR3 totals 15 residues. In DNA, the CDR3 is TGTGCCAGCAGCGCTACCGGGACAGGGGTTGGTTCGGCTTTCTTT. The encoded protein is CASSATGTGVGSAFF.

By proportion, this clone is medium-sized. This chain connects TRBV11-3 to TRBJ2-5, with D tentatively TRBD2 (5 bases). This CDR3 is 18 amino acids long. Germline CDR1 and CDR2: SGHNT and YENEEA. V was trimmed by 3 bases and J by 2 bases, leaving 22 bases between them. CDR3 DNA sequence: TGTGCCAGCAGCTTGCTTTGGTCGCGGAGGAGACTTCAAGAGACCCAGTACTTC. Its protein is CASSLLWSRRRLQETQYF. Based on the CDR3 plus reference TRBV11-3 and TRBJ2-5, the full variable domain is EAGVVQSPRYKIIEKKQPVAFWCNPISGHNTLYWYLQNLGQGPELLIRYENEEAVDDSQLPKDRFSAERLKGVDSTLKIQPAELGDSAVYLCASSLLWSRRRLQETQYFGPGTRLLVL.

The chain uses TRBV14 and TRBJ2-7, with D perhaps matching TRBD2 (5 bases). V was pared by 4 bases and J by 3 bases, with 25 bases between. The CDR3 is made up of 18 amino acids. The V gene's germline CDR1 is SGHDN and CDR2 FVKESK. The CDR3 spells CASSPGASAGKGYYEQYF. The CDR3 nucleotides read TGTGCCAGCAGCCCAGGTGCGAGTGCGGGTAAAGGGTACTACGAGCAGTACTTC.

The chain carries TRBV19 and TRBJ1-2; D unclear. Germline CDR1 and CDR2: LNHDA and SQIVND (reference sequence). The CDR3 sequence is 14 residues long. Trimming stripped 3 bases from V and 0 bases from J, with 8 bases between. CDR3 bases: TGTGCCAGTAGTATTGTCGGTGCTAACTATGGCTACACCTTC. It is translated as CASSIVGANYGYTF.

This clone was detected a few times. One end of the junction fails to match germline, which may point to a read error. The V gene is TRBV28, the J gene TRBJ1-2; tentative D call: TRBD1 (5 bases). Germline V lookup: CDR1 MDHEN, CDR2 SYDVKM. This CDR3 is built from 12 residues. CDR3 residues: CASSFVRDCDAF. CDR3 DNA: TGTGCCAGCAGCTTCGTCCGGGACTGCGACGCCTTC.

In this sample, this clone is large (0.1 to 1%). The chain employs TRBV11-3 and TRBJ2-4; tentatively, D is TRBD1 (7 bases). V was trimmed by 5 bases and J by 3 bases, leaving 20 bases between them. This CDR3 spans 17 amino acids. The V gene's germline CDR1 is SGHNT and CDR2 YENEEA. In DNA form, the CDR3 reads TGTGCCAGCAGCGGAAACAGGGGAGGTTTGGACAAAAACATTCAGTACTTC. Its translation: CASSGNRGGLDKNIQYF. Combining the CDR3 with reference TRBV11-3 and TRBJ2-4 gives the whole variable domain EAGVVQSPRYKIIEKKQPVAFWCNPISGHNTLYWYLQNLGQGPELLIRYENEEAVDDSQLPKDRFSAERLKGVDSTLKIQPAELGDSAVYLCASSGNRGGLDKNIQYFGAGTRLSVL.

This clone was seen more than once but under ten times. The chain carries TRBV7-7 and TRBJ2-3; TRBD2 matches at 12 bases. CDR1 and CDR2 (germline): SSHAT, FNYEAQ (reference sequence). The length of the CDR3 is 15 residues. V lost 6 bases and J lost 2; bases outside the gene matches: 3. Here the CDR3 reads CASRRTSGATDTQYF. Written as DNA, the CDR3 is TGTGCCAGCAGACGGACTAGCGGGGCCACAGATACGCAGTATTTT.

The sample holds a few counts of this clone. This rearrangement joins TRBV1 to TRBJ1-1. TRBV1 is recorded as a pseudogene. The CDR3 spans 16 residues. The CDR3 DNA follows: TGCGCCAGCAGCCAATCGAGGAGGGAGATGAACACTGAAGCTTTCTTT. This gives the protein CASSQSRREMNTEAFF.

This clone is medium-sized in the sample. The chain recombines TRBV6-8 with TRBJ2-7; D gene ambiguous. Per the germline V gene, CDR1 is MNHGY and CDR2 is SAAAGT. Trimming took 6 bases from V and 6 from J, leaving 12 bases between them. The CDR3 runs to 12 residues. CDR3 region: CASSPGYGEQYF. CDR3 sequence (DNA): TGTGCCAGCAGCCCCGGTTATGGCGAGCAGTACTTC.

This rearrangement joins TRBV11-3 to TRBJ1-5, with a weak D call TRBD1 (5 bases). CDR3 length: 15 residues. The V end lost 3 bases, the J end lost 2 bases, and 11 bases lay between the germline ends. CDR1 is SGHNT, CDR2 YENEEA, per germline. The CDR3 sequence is CASSLAIRGNQPQHF. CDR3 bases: TGTGCCAGCAGCTTGGCCATCAGGGGCAATCAGCCCCAGCATTTT.

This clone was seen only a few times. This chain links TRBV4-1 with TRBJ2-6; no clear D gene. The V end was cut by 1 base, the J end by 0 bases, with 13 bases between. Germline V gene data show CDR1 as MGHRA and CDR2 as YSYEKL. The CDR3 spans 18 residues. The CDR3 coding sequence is TGCGCCAGCAGCCAAGTGGGAACGGAAACCTCTGGGGCCAACGTCCTGACTTTC. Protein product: CASSQVGTETSGANVLTF.

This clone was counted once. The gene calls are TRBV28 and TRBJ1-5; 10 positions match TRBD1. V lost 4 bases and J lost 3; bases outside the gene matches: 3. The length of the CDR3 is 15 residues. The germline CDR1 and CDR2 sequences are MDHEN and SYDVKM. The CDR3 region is CASSWDRGHNQPQHF. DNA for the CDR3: TGTGCCAGCAGTTGGGACAGGGGACACAATCAGCCCCAGCATTTT.

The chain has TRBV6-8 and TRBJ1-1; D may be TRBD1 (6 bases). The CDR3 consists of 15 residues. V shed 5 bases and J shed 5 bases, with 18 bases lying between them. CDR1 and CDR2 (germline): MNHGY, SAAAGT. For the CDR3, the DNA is TGTGCCAGCAGTACCCACAGGGCCAAGGGGACTGAAGCTTTCTTT. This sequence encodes CASSTHRAKGTEAFF.

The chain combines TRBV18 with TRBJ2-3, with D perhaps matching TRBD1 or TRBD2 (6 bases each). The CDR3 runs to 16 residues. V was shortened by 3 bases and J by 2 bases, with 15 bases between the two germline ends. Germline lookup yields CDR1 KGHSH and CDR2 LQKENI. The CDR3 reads CASSPMVRGDTDTQYF. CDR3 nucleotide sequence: TGTGCCAGCTCACCGATGGTGAGGGGGGACACAGATACGCAGTATTTT.

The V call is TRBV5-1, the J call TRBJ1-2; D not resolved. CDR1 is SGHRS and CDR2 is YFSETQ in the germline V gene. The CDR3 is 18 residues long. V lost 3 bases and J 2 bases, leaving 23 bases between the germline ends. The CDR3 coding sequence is TGCGCCAGCAGCTCAAAAGGGAGTTCAGTTCGGGCGAACTATGGCTACACCTTC. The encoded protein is CASSSKGSSVRANYGYTF. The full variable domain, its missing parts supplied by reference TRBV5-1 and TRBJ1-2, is KAGVTQTPRYLIKTRGQQVTLSCSPISGHRSVSWYQQTPGQGLQFLFEYFSETQRNKGNFPGRFSGRQFSNSRSEMNVSTLELGDSALYLCASSSKGSSVRANYGYTFGSGTRLTVV.

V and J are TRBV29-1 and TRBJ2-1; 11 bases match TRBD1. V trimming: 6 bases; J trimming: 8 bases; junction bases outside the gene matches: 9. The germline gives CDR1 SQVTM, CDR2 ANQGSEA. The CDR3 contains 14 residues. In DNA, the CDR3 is TGCAGCGTCGACGTTCGGACAGGGGGCTATGAGCAGTTCTTC. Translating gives CSVDVRTGGYEQFF.

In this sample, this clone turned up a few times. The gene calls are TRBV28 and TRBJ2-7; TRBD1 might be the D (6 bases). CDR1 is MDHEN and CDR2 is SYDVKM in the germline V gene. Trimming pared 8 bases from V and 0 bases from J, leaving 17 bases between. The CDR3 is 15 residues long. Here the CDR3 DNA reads TGTGCCAGCGGATCCAGGGGCCTACGCTCCTACGAGCAGTACTTC. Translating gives CASGSRGLRSYEQYF.

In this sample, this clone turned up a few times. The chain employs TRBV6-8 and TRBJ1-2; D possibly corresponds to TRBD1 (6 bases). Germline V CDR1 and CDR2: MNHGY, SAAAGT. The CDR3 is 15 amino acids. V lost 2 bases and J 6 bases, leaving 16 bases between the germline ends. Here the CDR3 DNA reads TGTGCCAGCAGTTACGGCTCTGCAGGGGAAGATGGCTACACCTTC. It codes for CASSYGSAGEDGYTF.

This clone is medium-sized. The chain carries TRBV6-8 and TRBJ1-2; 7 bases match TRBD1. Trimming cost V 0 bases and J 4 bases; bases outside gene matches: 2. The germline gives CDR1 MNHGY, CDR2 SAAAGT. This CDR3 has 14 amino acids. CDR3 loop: CASSYSGQTYGYTF. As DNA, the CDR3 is TGTGCCAGCAGTTACTCGGGACAGACCTATGGCTACACCTTC.